One and the same sample provided the 13 T cell receptor beta chains below, sequenced in a study of shared T cell receptors in the human thymus. Only in-frame clones appear in the TCRdb table, and some are missing; sequencing was by immunoSEQ multiplex PCR. The profile shows roughly 410,000 clones, 95% of them singletons. Sequences were obtained from thymocytes. The receptor set was obtained from a human donor.

This clone was observed a single time. This chain connects TRBV28 to TRBJ2-7; unclear D gene. The CDR3 consists of 13 residues. Germline V lookup: CDR1 MDHEN, CDR2 SYDVKM. V was pared by 7 bases and J by 2 bases, with 12 bases between. This CDR3 reads CASTPPRAYEQYF. The CDR3 DNA is TGTGCCAGCACCCCCCCGCGAGCCTACGAGCAGTACTTC.

This sequence joins TRBV18 and TRBJ2-3; 7 bases line up with TRBD2. The CDR3 sequence is 15 residues long. Trimming cost V 0 bases and J 0 bases; bases outside gene matches: 0. The germline gives CDR1 KGHSH, CDR2 LQKENI. The CDR3 sequence is CASSPPGGSTDTQYF. CDR3 coding DNA: TGTGCCAGCTCACCACCCGGGGGGAGCACAGATACGCAGTATTTT.

The CDR3 sequence: CASSLPRGQGNSGVYEQYF. DNA for the CDR3: TGTGCCAGCAGCTTACCCCGTGGACAGGGTAATAGCGGGGTCTACGAGCAGTACTTC. V usage is TRBV11-2 and J usage is TRBJ2-7; D might be TRBD1 or TRBD2, each matching 8 bases. V gave up 2 bases and J gave up 3 bases, with 26 bases separating them. This CDR3 contains 19 residues. Germline lookup yields CDR1 SGHAT and CDR2 FQNNGV.

V is TRBV27 and J is TRBJ1-2, with 9 bases identical to TRBD1. Germline CDR1 is MNHEY and CDR2 is SMNVEV (reference sequence). The CDR3 runs 16 residues. The trim removed 2 bases at V and 8 bases at J, leaving 12 bases unmatched. CDR3 coding DNA: TGTGCCAGCAGTTTAGTCGGACAGGGGACCGGATGCGGCTACACCTTC. It codes for CASSLVGQGTGCGYTF.

V usage is TRBV10-1 and J usage is TRBJ1-1; no reliable D call. Germline CDR1 WNHNN, CDR2 SYGVQD (reference sequence). The CDR3 runs 9 residues. V lost 9 bases to trimming and J lost 8 bases, with 7 bases between them. CDR3 residues: CARTQEAFF. Written as DNA, the CDR3 is TGCGCCAGAACGCAAGAAGCTTTCTTT.

The J gene is TRBJ2-6, the V gene TRBV27; D is unresolved. The CDR3 runs to 14 residues. Trimming removed 11 bases at V and 1 base at J, with 12 bases between. Germline V CDR1 and CDR2: MNHEY, SMNVEV (reference sequence). The CDR3 reads CAPLARSGANVLTF. The CDR3 DNA reads TGTGCCCCACTGGCGCGTTCTGGGGCCAACGTCCTGACTTTC.

The count of this clone is one. J is TRBJ1-1 and V is TRBV5-5; D unresolved. The CDR3 runs 13 residues. The ends were cut back, 3 bases at V and 0 bases at J, with 6 bases in the middle. Germline V gene sequence: CDR1 SGHKS, CDR2 YYEKEE (reference sequence). CDR3 sequence reads: CASSSIMNTEAFF. CDR3 DNA: TGTGCCAGCAGCTCAATCATGAACACTGAAGCTTTCTTT.

CDR3 DNA: TGTGCCAGCAGTTTATTAATTAGGGGGCGGGAGCCCCAGCATTTT. Amino acid sequence: CASSLLIRGREPQHF. J is TRBJ1-5 and V is TRBV28, with TRBD1 matching over 7 bases. Germline trimming cut 1 base from V and 8 bases from J; bases unmatched to any gene: 8. Looked up from germline, CDR1 is MDHEN and CDR2 is SYDVKM. This CDR3 comprises 15 residues.

The CDR3 sequence is CASSLDRAGPTGELFF. CDR3 DNA sequence: TGTGCCAGCAGCTTAGATCGAGCGGGACCCACCGGGGAGCTGTTTTTT. This rearrangement joins TRBV11-2 to TRBJ2-2, with 7 bases fitting TRBD2. The V gene's germline CDR1 is SGHAT and CDR2 FQNNGV. The CDR3 length is 16 residues. Trimming removed 0 bases from V and 4 bases from J; junction bases left unmatched: 5. The whole variable domain, filled in from reference TRBV11-2 and TRBJ2-2, reads EAGVAQSPRYKIIEKRQSVAFWCNPISGHATLYWYQQILGQGPKLLIQFQNNGVVDDSQLPKDRFSAERLKGVDSTLKIQPAKLEDSAVYLCASSLDRAGPTGELFFGEGSRLTVL.

In its sample, this clone was seen once. The CDR3 sequence is CASSVGENGTDTQYF. CDR3 bases: TGTGCCAGCAGCGTAGGAGAGAATGGCACAGATACGCAGTATTTT. The rearrangement uses TRBV9 and TRBJ2-3; D unresolved. V lost 0 bases to trimming and J lost 1 base, with 9 bases between them. Per germline, CDR1 SGDLS and CDR2 YYNGEE. This CDR3 comprises 15 residues.

The CDR3 protein is CASSTRTSGSSYEQYF. The CDR3 DNA is TGTGCCAGCAGTACCAGGACTAGCGGGAGCTCCTACGAGCAGTACTTC. This chain connects TRBV27 to TRBJ2-7; TRBD2 matches at 13 bases. Germline CDR1 reads MNHEY; CDR2 reads SMNVEV (reference sequence). This CDR3 spans 16 amino acids. V lost 5 bases, J lost 0 bases, and 4 bases stayed unmatched.

This clone was detected once. The V call is TRBV13, the J call TRBJ2-7; tentatively, D is TRBD2 (7 bases). CDR3 length equals 14 residues. Germline CDR1 and CDR2: PRHDT and FYEKMQ (reference sequence). Deletions cut 5 bases from V and 5 bases from J, with 16 bases between. The CDR3, as DNA: TGTGCCAGCAGCCCAAGGGGGGGTAAGGACGAGCAGTACTTC. It is translated as CASSPRGGKDEQYF.

This clone is a singleton in its sample. The genes are TRBV4-3 and TRBJ2-1; tentative D call: TRBD2 (5 bases). Trimming removed 0 bases from V and 8 bases from J, with 14 bases in between. The germline gives CDR1 LGHNA, CDR2 YSLEER. This CDR3 is 15 amino acids long. In DNA, the CDR3 is TGCGCCAGCAGCCAAGAGAGTCTAGCCGGCGATGAGCAGTTCTTC. Translating it yields CASSQESLAGDEQFF.